This T cell receptor (beta chain) was sequenced during a study of T-cell reconstitution after alpha-beta-depleted transplantation in children. A library of TCRbeta sequences, prepared with unique molecular identifiers, was generated. TCRdb redid the calling of the PCR reads with MiXCR, one entry per CDR3 protein. The repertoire includes around 960,000 distinct CDR3 sequences, roughly 29% of them detected once, and roughly 28% sits in the top ten. This clonotype was picked up a small number of times. What it binds is unknown. The CDR3 has 13 amino acids. The germline V and J ends were trimmed by 4 bases and 5 bases, with 12 bases remaining between them. CDR1 LNHDA and CDR2 SQIVND come from the germline V gene (reference sequence). Study findings and constraints: T-cell numbers and diversity one year post-transplant derived largely from freshly generated T cells. Recipient T cells and thymic progenitors that survived were the source of the high TCRbeta diversity seen at day 60 in some patients. Expanded clones from the graft, numbering several hundred, reportedly supplied alpha-beta T cells about two months after transplant.

The V call is TRBV19, the J call TRBJ2-7; tentatively, D is TRBD1 (5 bases). The specimen was PBMCs, mostly from graft donor cells, collected 360 days after TCRalphabeta/CD19-depleted stem cell transplant. The source of this sequence is a boy in the first two years of life who had a stem cell transplant for SCID, so the T cells may come from the graft donor. The CDR3 spells CASSKGHIHEQYF. The CDR3 nucleotides read TGTGCCAGTAGTAAGGGGCATATCCACGAGCAGTACTTC. The full variable domain, rest sourced from reference TRBV19 and TRBJ2-7, is DGGITQSPKYLFRKEGQNVTLSCEQNLNHDAMYWYRQDPGQGLRLIYYSQIVNDFQKGDIAEGYSVSREKKESFPLTVTSAQKNPTAFYLCASSKGHIHEQYFGPGTRLTVT.